The clone carrying this T cell receptor (beta chain) was seen only a few times. Its specificity is unknown. The time point: persistent/refractory GD, antithyroid drugs over 5 years with positive TRAb. Extracted PBMC RNA gave rise to the TCR library. The authors drew 9 to 10 milliliters of peripheral blood into EDTA tubes. This entry is derived from a study of regulatory T cells in long-lasting Graves disease. Study-wide results and caveats: Compared with new cases, persistent Graves' patients showed reduced TCR diversity.

In building TCR beta libraries, iRepertoire HTBI primers were used together with Arm-PCR of CDR3 regions. Per the authors' pipeline: Throughout the samples, researchers identified roughly 60 TRBV and around 15 TRBJ segments. TCRdb passed the multiplex PCR reads through MiXCR, listing each CDR3 protein once. TCRdb's processing, not the authors', yielded these V and J calls. The sample lists 300,000 to 500,000 distinct CDR3 sequences, about 20% occurring once. Germline assignment: CDR1 LNHDA and CDR2 SQIVND (reference sequence). Trimming took off 10 bases at V and 6 bases at J, with 18 bases between the two ends. This CDR3 has 14 amino acids.

The TCR originated in a female donor with Graves disease. The material sequenced was peripheral blood mononuclear cells (PBMCs), taken when the disease was refractory, from a patient treated with antithyroid drugs. The chain has TRBV19 and TRBJ2-2, with D tentatively TRBD1 or TRBD2 (7 bases each). CDR3 DNA: TGTGCCACCAGGGGACAGCGGGACGCCGGGGAGCTGTTTTTT. Its protein is CATRGQRDAGELFF.